The sequence of this TCR beta chain was determined in a study of T cells in Graves' hyperthyroidism and ophthalmopathy. Overall study results and limits: Expanded thyroid clonotypes (above 0.001) were mostly also found in blood.

The sample holds many counts of this clonotype. Its specificity is not known. Regions amplified from RNA transcripts were the TCR beta CDR3 regions. First-round RT-PCR of the TCR CDR3 relied on the HTBI primer set. TCRdb used MiXCR to reprocess the multiplex PCR reads, holding one entry per CDR3 protein. The table includes about 420,000 distinct CDR3 sequences, less than 20% detected once. Germline V CDR1 and CDR2: MNHEY, SMNVEV (reference sequence). V dropped 7 bases and J dropped 6; count of bases not matched to a gene: 18. The CDR3 has 17 amino acids. The V gene is TRBV27, the J gene TRBJ1-2; 9 nucleotides agree with TRBD1. The receptor was isolated from a woman between 18 and 29 years old with Graves' hyperthyroidism. Sequencing used blood. The CDR3 reads CASTMQGWDRDRDGYTF. CDR3 sequence (DNA): TGTGCCAGCACCATGCAAGGGTGGGACAGGGATCGGGATGGCTACACCTTC.